Sequencing of this T cell receptor (beta chain) was carried out in a study of shared clonotypes between healthy human individuals. The study's findings and limits: Shared clonotypes: 4.5% to 6% naive CD4, around 3.5% naive CD8, roughly 2.4% memory CD4, 0.4% to 0.5% memory CD8.

The table came from immunoSEQ multiplex PCR; TCRdb's copy has only in-frame clones and leaves some out. The sample carries approximately 980,000 clones, 76% recorded once. Germline loops: CDR1 LGHNA, CDR2 YSLEER. Deletions cut 2 bases from V and 3 bases from J, with 8 bases between. The CDR3 sequence is 13 residues long. Comments on this clone: Its antigen is currently unknown.

Sequenced sample: memory CD4+ T cells sorted from blood. Documented subset: CD45RA-negative fraction. The clonotype was recovered from a man aged 18 to 35 in good health. V gene TRBV4-3 combines with J gene TRBJ2-7, with unresolved D. In DNA, the CDR3 is TGCGCCAGCAGCCAATATTCCTTCTACGAGCAGTACTTC. Protein sequence: CASSQYSFYEQYF.